These T cell receptor beta chains were read from a single sample in a study of cytomegalovirus exposure and HLA in healthy donors. Some clones are missing from TCRdb's copy, which holds only in-frame ones; the method was immunoSEQ multiplex PCR. The sample shows 150,000 to 200,000 clones, roughly 85% of them seen only once. The sample comprised PBMCs. The receptors shown here come from a woman aged 18 to 35 in good health and CMV-seronegative. Each CDR3 is given with its conserved first and last residue.

TRBJ1-1 TRBV29-1 CSVEGREAEAFF
TRBJ2-7 TRBV20-1 CSDREQYF
TRBJ1-1 TRBV4-1 CVSSQRHTEAFF
TRBJ1-3 TRBV10-3 CAISQGSSGNTIYF
TRBJ2-3 TRBV6-5 CASSLAGPTDTQYF
TRBJ2-4 TRBV19 CASRDRGGAKNIQYF
TRBJ1-2 TRBV7-9 CASSPGLGYTF
NA TRBV29-1 CSVEGTSETYEQYF
TRBJ1-1 TRBV9 CASSVGIGTGADTEAFF
TRBJ2-5 TRBV28 CASRTSRETQYF
NA TRBV7-6 CASSLAQGDRPTYEQYF
TRBJ2-1 TRBV27 CASSPELADEQFF
TRBJ2-3 TRBV11-2 CASSFSGSSTDTQYF
TRBJ1-1 TRBV4-3 CASSQHRAMNTEAFF
TRBJ2-2 TRBV28 CASRWRAGELFF
TRBJ2-5 TRBV28 CASSFQGAVETQYF
TRBJ1-1 TRBV10-2 CASTYLRETEAFF
TRBJ2-5 TRBV30 CAWTAGGVMETQYF
TRBJ1-3 TRBV11-3 CASSLRHDRIAGNTIYF
TRBJ2-5 TRBV7-9 CASSITSGGRETQYF
TRBJ2-5 TRBV7-7 CASSNMAGGAETQYF
TRBJ2-1 TRBV4-1 CASSQTGSSYNEQFF
TRBJ1-2 TRBV19 CASSHRGKDYGYTF
TRBJ2-3 TRBV11-2 CASSFSEPPPDTQYF
TRBJ1-2 TRBV19 CASSPGGLNYGYTF
TRBJ2-7 TRBV5-1 CASSSLRSYEQYF
TRBJ2-5 TRBV11-3 CASSPPGRGGVETQYF
TRBJ1-2 TRBV19 CASSPLGQGARGYTF
TRBJ1-1 TRBV18 CASSPALGQFGTEAFF
TRBJ1-2 TRBV19 CASSMTLDRGNGYTF
TRBJ2-1 TRBV27 CASSLYGTVRGKQFF
TRBJ2-7 TRBV18 CASSMLGTSGYEQYF
TRBJ2-7 TRBV28 CASRGRGGTYEQYF
TRBJ1-1 TRBV6-5 CASLAARGFSTEAFF
TRBJ1-1 TRBV19 CASRVREGAGTEAFF
TRBJ2-3 TRBV7-6 CASSSGRGLSTDTQYF
TRBJ2-7 TRBV28 CATFVRTSGTTYEQYF
TRBJ1-1 TRBV4-3 CASSPRTALNTEAFF
TRBJ2-5 TRBV6-5 CASSYITAQETQYF
TRBJ2-2 TRBV4-3 CASSHGGTGELFF
TRBJ2-1 TRBV11-2 CASSQEPGLAGFGEQFF
TRBJ2-1 TRBV9 CASSVEVSGDNEQFF
TRBJ1-2 TRBV29-1 CSFWGGSDQTTYGYTF
TRBJ2-7 TRBV30 CAWSRGGSYEQYF
TRBJ2-1 TRBV11-2 CASSLTGTAYNEQFF
TRBJ2-3 TRBV7-2 CASSLSGTSGADTQYF
TRBJ1-2 TRBV6-5 CASRGQTGKGGYTF